Listed below are T cell receptor beta chains from one sample, sequenced in a study of blood T cell repertoires in COVID-19. Clones were sequenced by immunoSEQ multiplex PCR, and TCRdb holds only the in-frame ones, with some missing. The table records 300,000 to 450,000 clones, approximately 89% of them present only once. Sequencing was done on a sample of peripheral blood. The receptors shown here come from a woman aged 60-70 years with COVID-19, enrolled during active disease. The CDR3 runs from the conserved cysteine through the conserved F or W. D genes are given only for firm matches. A clone size is listed for some rows: how often the clone was seen (once, few, many), or a class if it is expanded.

clone size: -
CDR3 length: 15
V gene: TRBV28
D gene: TRBD1
J gene: TRBJ1-4
CDR3 DNA: TGTGCCAGCAGTGGCTCCGGGACAGGGGGTGAAAAACTGTTTTTT
CDR3 protein: CASSGSGTGGEKLFF

clone size: -
CDR3 length: 15
V gene: TRBV15
D gene: TRBD1
J gene: TRBJ2-5
CDR3 DNA: TGTGCCACCAGCAGAGATCCGACAGGGAAAGAGACCCAGTACTTC
CDR3 protein: CATSRDPTGKETQYF

clone size: -
CDR3 length: 14
V gene: TRBV4-1
D gene: -
J gene: TRBJ2-7
CDR3 DNA: TGCGCCAGCAGCCAAGATCCCCTCTCCTACGAGCAGTACTTC
CDR3 protein: CASSQDPLSYEQYF

clone size: once
CDR3 length: 17
V gene: TRBV12-5
D gene: TRBD1
J gene: TRBJ1-6
CDR3 DNA: TGTGCTAGTGGTTTACAGACAGGGCAGTACTATAATTCACCCCTCCACTTT
CDR3 protein: CASGLQTGQYYNSPLHF

clone size: once
CDR3 length: 15
V gene: TRBV28
D gene: -
J gene: TRBJ2-1
CDR3 DNA: TGTGCCAGCACCTTAGACCAGGGCGTCCACAATGAGCAGTTCTTC
CDR3 protein: CASTLDQGVHNEQFF

clone size: -
CDR3 length: 14
V gene: TRBV2
D gene: TRBD1
J gene: TRBJ2-7
CDR3 DNA: TGTGCCAGCACCGGGACAGGGAACCGCTACGAGCAGTACTTC
CDR3 protein: CASTGTGNRYEQYF

clone size: -
CDR3 length: 16
V gene: TRBV6-2/TRBV6-3
D gene: TRBD2
J gene: TRBJ2-1
CDR3 DNA: TGTGCCAGCAGTTACCCGACTAGCGGGGGGCACAATGAGCAGTTCTTC
CDR3 protein: CASSYPTSGGHNEQFF

clone size: few
CDR3 length: 15
V gene: TRBV7-9
D gene: -
J gene: TRBJ1-2
CDR3 DNA: TGTGCCAGCACCTCCGGGATCGTCCCTAACTATGGCTACACCTTC
CDR3 protein: CASTSGIVPNYGYTF

clone size: -
CDR3 length: 12
V gene: TRBV7-9
D gene: -
J gene: TRBJ1-1
CDR3 DNA: TGTGCCAGCAGCCCCAGACAAACTGAAGCTTTCTTT
CDR3 protein: CASSPRQTEAFF

clone size: -
CDR3 length: 15
V gene: TRBV9
D gene: -
J gene: TRBJ1-4
CDR3 DNA: TGTGCCAGCAGCGTAAAGGGGGTTCGTAATGAAAAACTGTTTTTT
CDR3 protein: CASSVKGVRNEKLFF

clone size: -
CDR3 length: 15
V gene: TRBV5-5
D gene: TRBD1
J gene: TRBJ1-1
CDR3 DNA: TGTGCCAGCAGCTTAGGGACAGGGGGTGGCACTGAAGCTTTCTTT
CDR3 protein: CASSLGTGGGTEAFF

clone size: -
CDR3 length: 16
V gene: TRBV7-8
D gene: TRBD1
J gene: TRBJ1-4
CDR3 DNA: TGTGCCAGCAGCTTAGTTACCAGTCGGACAGGTGAAAAACTGTTTTTT
CDR3 protein: CASSLVTSRTGEKLFF

clone size: once
CDR3 length: 15
V gene: TRBV2
D gene: TRBD1
J gene: TRBJ1-6
CDR3 DNA: TGTGCCAGCAGCGATAGGACAGGGGGGAATTCACCCCTCCACTTT
CDR3 protein: CASSDRTGGNSPLHF

clone size: once
CDR3 length: 14
V gene: TRBV5-1
D gene: -
J gene: TRBJ1-2
CDR3 DNA: TGCGCCAGCAGCGGAACGCAGGGGAACTATGGCTACACCTTC
CDR3 protein: CASSGTQGNYGYTF

clone size: -
CDR3 length: 17
V gene: TRBV7-3
D gene: -
J gene: TRBJ2-7
CDR3 DNA: TGTGCCAGCAGCTTAACGGGGCAGGGAACTCCCGTCTACGAGCAGTACTTC
CDR3 protein: CASSLTGQGTPVYEQYF

clone size: -
CDR3 length: 13
V gene: TRBV27
D gene: TRBD1
J gene: TRBJ2-1
CDR3 DNA: TGTGCCAGCAGTCTCCACAGGGGTGCTGAGCAGTTCTTC
CDR3 protein: CASSLHRGAEQFF

clone size: once
CDR3 length: 12
V gene: TRBV18
D gene: TRBD1
J gene: TRBJ1-4
CDR3 DNA: TGTGCCAGCTCACCGGACAGGGAAAAACTGTTTTTT
CDR3 protein: CASSPDREKLFF

clone size: -
CDR3 length: 12
V gene: TRBV5-4
D gene: -
J gene: TRBJ1-1
CDR3 DNA: TGTGCCAGCAGCTTGGGGACGGGAGAAGCTTTCTTT
CDR3 protein: CASSLGTGEAFF

clone size: -
CDR3 length: 11
V gene: TRBV20-1
D gene: -
J gene: TRBJ1-2
CDR3 DNA: TGCAGTGCTAGAGAGGGAGTCGGCTACACCTTC
CDR3 protein: CSAREGVGYTF

clone size: few
CDR3 length: 16
V gene: TRBV10-3
D gene: -
J gene: TRBJ1-1
CDR3 DNA: TGTGCCATCAGTGAGTCGACACGGGTCAGGGGCACTGAAGCTTTCTTT
CDR3 protein: CAISESTRVRGTEAFF

clone size: -
CDR3 length: 14
V gene: TRBV6-5
D gene: -
J gene: TRBJ1-2
CDR3 DNA: TGTGCCAGCAGTTACGATACAGGGTTTTATGGCTACACCTTC
CDR3 protein: CASSYDTGFYGYTF

clone size: -
CDR3 length: 15
V gene: TRBV28
D gene: -
J gene: TRBJ1-4
CDR3 DNA: TGTGCCAGCAGTTGGTTAGGACAGCTGAATGAAAAACTGTTTTTT
CDR3 protein: CASSWLGQLNEKLFF

clone size: -
CDR3 length: 17
V gene: TRBV9
D gene: TRBD2
J gene: TRBJ2-7
CDR3 DNA: TGTGCCAGCAGCGTAGGAAGGGGACTAGCGTCAGCCTACGAGCAGTACTTC
CDR3 protein: CASSVGRGLASAYEQYF

clone size: -
CDR3 length: 14
V gene: TRBV2
D gene: TRBD2
J gene: TRBJ2-3
CDR3 DNA: TGTGGGAGCAGTCTACTAGCGGGGGGGGATACGCAGTATTTT
CDR3 protein: CGSSLLAGGDTQYF

clone size: -
CDR3 length: 14
V gene: TRBV6-5
D gene: -
J gene: TRBJ1-2
CDR3 DNA: TGTGCCAGCAGTCCCAACGGAGCTAACTATGGCTACACCTTC
CDR3 protein: CASSPNGANYGYTF

clone size: -
CDR3 length: 17
V gene: TRBV5-4
D gene: -
J gene: TRBJ1-2
CDR3 DNA: TGTGCCAGCAGCTTGTCGGCGGCAGCGCAATTTTACTATGGCTACACCTTC
CDR3 protein: CASSLSAAAQFYYGYTF

clone size: -
CDR3 length: 16
V gene: TRBV19
D gene: TRBD1
J gene: TRBJ1-1
CDR3 DNA: TGTGCCAGTAAGGAGGGGGGGACAGGGGTCGTTGTTGAAGCTTTCTTT
CDR3 protein: CASKEGGTGVVVEAFF

clone size: once
CDR3 length: 13
V gene: TRBV7-3
D gene: -
J gene: TRBJ1-2
CDR3 DNA: TGTGCCAGCAGCACCTCAGGGAACTATGGCTACACCTTC
CDR3 protein: CASSTSGNYGYTF

clone size: -
CDR3 length: 16
V gene: TRBV15
D gene: -
J gene: TRBJ1-2
CDR3 DNA: TGTGCCACCAGCTCCGAGAAGGGGGTCATAATCTATGGCTACACCTTC
CDR3 protein: CATSSEKGVIIYGYTF

clone size: -
CDR3 length: 12
V gene: TRBV12-3/TRBV12-4
D gene: -
J gene: TRBJ1-2
CDR3 DNA: TGTGCCAGCAGCTATCAGGGCTATGGCTACACCTTC
CDR3 protein: CASSYQGYGYTF

clone size: -
CDR3 length: 14
V gene: TRBV18
D gene: -
J gene: TRBJ1-1
CDR3 DNA: TGTGCCAGCTCACCTGAACCGGGGGTGGGCGAAGCTTTCTTT
CDR3 protein: CASSPEPGVGEAFF

clone size: -
CDR3 length: 16
V gene: TRBV6-5
D gene: TRBD2
J gene: TRBJ2-3
CDR3 DNA: TGTGCCAGCAGTTGGTCTAGCGGGGGGGTCCCAGATACGCAGTATTTT
CDR3 protein: CASSWSSGGVPDTQYF

clone size: -
CDR3 length: 14
V gene: TRBV4-2
D gene: -
J gene: TRBJ1-1
CDR3 DNA: TGTGCCAGCAGCCAAGGTATCGGGAACACTGAAGCTTTCTTT
CDR3 protein: CASSQGIGNTEAFF

clone size: -
CDR3 length: 15
V gene: TRBV2
D gene: TRBD2
J gene: TRBJ2-2
CDR3 DNA: TGTGCCAGAGGGGGACTAGCGGGGGAAACCGGGGAGCTGTTTTTT
CDR3 protein: CARGGLAGETGELFF

clone size: few
CDR3 length: 12
V gene: TRBV25-1
D gene: TRBD1
J gene: TRBJ1-5
CDR3 DNA: TGTGCCAGCAGCAGGGGGGATCAGCCCCAGCATTTT
CDR3 protein: CASSRGDQPQHF

clone size: -
CDR3 length: 14
V gene: TRBV11-2
D gene: -
J gene: TRBJ1-6
CDR3 DNA: TGTGCCAGCAGCTTGGGACTCCATAATTCACCCCTCCACTTT
CDR3 protein: CASSLGLHNSPLHF

clone size: -
CDR3 length: 17
V gene: TRBV11-3
D gene: TRBD1
J gene: TRBJ2-2
CDR3 DNA: TGTGCCAGCAGCTTAACCTCCTCGACAGGGGGATCCGGGGAGCTGTTTTTT
CDR3 protein: CASSLTSSTGGSGELFF

clone size: -
CDR3 length: 16
V gene: TRBV6-5
D gene: TRBD1
J gene: TRBJ1-6
CDR3 DNA: TGTGCCAGCAGTTACGTCAGGACAGGACCGAATTCACCCCTCCACTTT
CDR3 protein: CASSYVRTGPNSPLHF

clone size: -
CDR3 length: 15
V gene: TRBV28
D gene: TRBD1
J gene: TRBJ1-3
CDR3 DNA: TGTGCCAGCAGTTTGGTGGACAGGGTCGGAAACACCATATATTTT
CDR3 protein: CASSLVDRVGNTIYF

clone size: -
CDR3 length: 16
V gene: TRBV6-1
D gene: -
J gene: TRBJ1-2
CDR3 DNA: TGTGCCAGCAGTGAGCCCGGGGGGCCACAGCTCTATGGCTACACCTTC
CDR3 protein: CASSEPGGPQLYGYTF

clone size: -
CDR3 length: 20
V gene: TRBV19
D gene: TRBD1
J gene: TRBJ2-2
CDR3 DNA: TGTGCCAGTAGACAAAGACCAGGACAGGGTAGTTTATCGGGGTCCGGGGAGCTGTTTTTT
CDR3 protein: CASRQRPGQGSLSGSGELFF

clone size: few
CDR3 length: 19
V gene: TRBV10-2
D gene: -
J gene: TRBJ1-1
CDR3 DNA: TGCGCCAGCAGTAACGTCGAAACAAAGACGGACACTTTGAACACTGAAGCTTTCTTT
CDR3 protein: CASSNVETKTDTLNTEAFF

clone size: -
CDR3 length: 13
V gene: TRBV6-5
D gene: -
J gene: TRBJ1-4
CDR3 DNA: TGTGCCAGCAGCCAGCTAGAGGGAGAAAAACTGTTTTTT
CDR3 protein: CASSQLEGEKLFF

clone size: -
CDR3 length: 14
V gene: TRBV24-1
D gene: TRBD1
J gene: TRBJ1-2
CDR3 DNA: TGTGCCACCAGTGATCCGACAGGGGCCGGTGGCTACACCTTC
CDR3 protein: CATSDPTGAGGYTF

clone size: -
CDR3 length: 14
V gene: TRBV6-5
D gene: -
J gene: TRBJ2-7
CDR3 DNA: TGTGCCAGCAGTTACTCGCAGGGTCGTGACGAGCAGTACTTC
CDR3 protein: CASSYSQGRDEQYF

clone size: -
CDR3 length: 13
V gene: TRBV30
D gene: TRBD1
J gene: TRBJ1-2
CDR3 DNA: TGTGCCTGGATGCCCCAGGGGGGCTATGGCTACACCTTC
CDR3 protein: CAWMPQGGYGYTF